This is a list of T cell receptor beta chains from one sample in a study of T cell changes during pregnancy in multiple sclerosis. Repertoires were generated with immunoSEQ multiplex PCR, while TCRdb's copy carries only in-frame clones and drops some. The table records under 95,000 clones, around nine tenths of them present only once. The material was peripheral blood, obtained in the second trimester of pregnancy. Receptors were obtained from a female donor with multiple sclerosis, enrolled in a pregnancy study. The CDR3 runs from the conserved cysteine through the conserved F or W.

CDR3 protein: CASSRLQGATGELFF; V gene: TRBV14; J gene: TRBJ2-2
CDR3 protein: CASSQIIGGDGYTF; V gene: TRBV4-3; J gene: TRBJ1-2
CDR3 protein: CASSAAALTAYEQYF; V gene: TRBV27; J gene: TRBJ2-7
CDR3 protein: CSAADGDTEAFF; V gene: TRBV29-1; J gene: TRBJ1-1
CDR3 protein: CASSVRGPGGRSYEQYF; V gene: TRBV6-1; J gene: TRBJ2-7
CDR3 protein: CASSLGPTEAFF; V gene: TRBV11-3; J gene: TRBJ1-1
CDR3 protein: CASSFPGQGYTEAFF; V gene: TRBV28; J gene: TRBJ1-1
CDR3 protein: CASSLGLVDEQFF; V gene: TRBV19; J gene: TRBJ2-1
CDR3 protein: CATTPTSPYNEQFF; V gene: TRBV19; J gene: TRBJ2-1
CDR3 protein: CATSRDGQGWETQYF; V gene: TRBV15; J gene: TRBJ2-5
CDR3 protein: CASSWASGRGNEQFF; V gene: TRBV5-1; J gene: TRBJ2-1
CDR3 protein: CATPYRDTNTGELFF; V gene: TRBV6-1; J gene: TRBJ2-2
CDR3 protein: CAATTGDSLNEQFF; V gene: TRBV19; J gene: TRBJ2-1
CDR3 protein: CASSPRGGLWGGGLDTQYF; V gene: TRBV11-2; J gene: TRBJ2-3
CDR3 protein: CASSLAQELSTDTQYF; V gene: TRBV5-4; J gene: TRBJ2-3
CDR3 protein: CSAGTGPSYEQYF; V gene: TRBV29-1; J gene: TRBJ2-7
CDR3 protein: CASSPTGGSYNEQFF; V gene: TRBV19; J gene: TRBJ2-1
CDR3 protein: CASSQGWPGGDTQYF; V gene: TRBV4-1; J gene: TRBJ2-3
CDR3 protein: CASRNMNTEAFF; V gene: TRBV27; J gene: TRBJ1-1
CDR3 protein: CASSPVQGGNEKLFF; V gene: TRBV18; J gene: TRBJ1-4
CDR3 protein: CASSPTSDTQYF; V gene: TRBV14; J gene: TRBJ2-3
CDR3 protein: CASSQPGTAGANVLTF; V gene: TRBV18; J gene: TRBJ2-6
CDR3 protein: CASSPHHDRGLRGYTF; V gene: TRBV7-2; J gene: TRBJ1-2
CDR3 protein: CASSEIETGAGEAFF; V gene: TRBV6-1; J gene: TRBJ1-1
CDR3 protein: CASSLTSGRAREQYF; V gene: TRBV27; J gene: TRBJ2-7
CDR3 protein: CASSPFDSLQETQYF; V gene: TRBV18; J gene: TRBJ2-5
CDR3 protein: CASSESARQGAYEQYF; V gene: TRBV25-1; J gene: TRBJ2-7
CDR3 protein: CASRQGARETQYF; V gene: TRBV2; J gene: TRBJ2-5
CDR3 protein: CASSVVQRYTEAFF; V gene: TRBV9; J gene: TRBJ1-1
CDR3 protein: CASSPPGLAGRQETQYF; V gene: TRBV18; J gene: TRBJ2-5
CDR3 protein: CASSLVRGQSYEQYF; V gene: TRBV11-2; J gene: TRBJ2-7
CDR3 protein: CAFRTGMNTEAFF; V gene: TRBV13; J gene: TRBJ1-1
CDR3 protein: CASSARTGNTEAFF; V gene: TRBV7-4; J gene: TRBJ1-1